The clone carrying this T cell receptor beta chain came up many times. CDR3 length: 13 amino acids. The germline CDR1 and CDR2 sequences are GTSNPN and SVGIG (reference sequence). Trimming removed 1 base at V and 4 bases at J, with 8 bases between. This sample is part of a study of T cells in Graves' hyperthyroidism and ophthalmopathy. Amplification of TCR beta CDR3 regions used RNA as the template. TCR CDR3 regions were first amplified by RT-PCR with HTBI primers. TCRdb reprocessed the multiplex PCR reads via MiXCR and lists one record per CDR3 protein. Of about half a million distinct CDR3 sequences listed, 15% to 20% are singletons.

This clonotype originated in a woman aged 25 to 45 with Graves' ophthalmopathy. This chain links TRBV30 with TRBJ1-5; possibly TRBD1 for D (6 bases). Sequencing input: blood. CDR3 residues: CAWSERGNQPQHF. The CDR3 region has the DNA TGTGCCTGGAGTGAGAGGGGGAATCAGCCCCAGCATTTT. The entire variable domain, with the rest obtained from reference TRBV30 and TRBJ1-5, is as follows: SQTIHQWPATLVQPVGSPLSLECTVEGTSNPNLYWYRQAAGRGLQLLFYSVGIGQISSEVPQNLSASRPQDRQFILSSKKLLLSDSGFYLCAWSERGNQPQHFGDGTRLSIL.